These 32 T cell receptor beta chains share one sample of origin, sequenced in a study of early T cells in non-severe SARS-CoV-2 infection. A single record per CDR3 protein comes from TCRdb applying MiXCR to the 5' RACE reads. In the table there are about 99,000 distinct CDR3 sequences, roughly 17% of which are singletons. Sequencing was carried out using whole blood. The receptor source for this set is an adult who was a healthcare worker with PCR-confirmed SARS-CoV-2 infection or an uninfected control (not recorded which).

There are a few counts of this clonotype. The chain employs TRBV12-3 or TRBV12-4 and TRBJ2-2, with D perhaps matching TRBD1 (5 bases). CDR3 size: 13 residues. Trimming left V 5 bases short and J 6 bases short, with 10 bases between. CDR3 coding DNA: TGTGCCAGCAGTCAACCAGGGTCCGGGGAGCTGTTTTTT. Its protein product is CASSQPGSGELFF.

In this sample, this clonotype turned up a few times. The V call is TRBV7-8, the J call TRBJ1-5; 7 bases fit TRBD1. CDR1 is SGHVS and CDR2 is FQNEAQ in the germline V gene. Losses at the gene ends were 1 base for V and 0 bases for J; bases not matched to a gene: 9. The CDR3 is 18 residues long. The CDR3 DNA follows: TGTGCCAGCAGCTTAGGAGGTGGACAGGTTGATAGCAATCAGCCCCAGCATTTT. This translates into CASSLGGGQVDSNQPQHF.

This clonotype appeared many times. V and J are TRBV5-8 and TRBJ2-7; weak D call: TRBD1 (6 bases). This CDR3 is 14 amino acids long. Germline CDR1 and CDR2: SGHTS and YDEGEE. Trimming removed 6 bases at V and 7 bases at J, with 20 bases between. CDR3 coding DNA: TGTGCCAGCATACACCGGGACATGGTGAGGGAGCAGTACTTC. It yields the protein CASIHRDMVREQYF.

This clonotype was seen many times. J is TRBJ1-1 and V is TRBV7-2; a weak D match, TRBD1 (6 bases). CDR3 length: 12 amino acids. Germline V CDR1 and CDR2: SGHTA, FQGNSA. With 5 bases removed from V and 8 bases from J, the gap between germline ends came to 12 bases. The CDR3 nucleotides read TGTGCCAGCAGCCGGGGGGCACCAGAAGCTTTCTTT. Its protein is CASSRGAPEAFF. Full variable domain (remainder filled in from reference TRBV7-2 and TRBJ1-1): GAGVSQSPSNKVTEKGKDVELRCDPISGHTALYWYRQSLGQGLEFLIYFQGNSAPDKSGLPSDRFSAERTGGSVSTLTIQRTQQEDSAVYLCASSRGAPEAFFGQGTRLTVV.

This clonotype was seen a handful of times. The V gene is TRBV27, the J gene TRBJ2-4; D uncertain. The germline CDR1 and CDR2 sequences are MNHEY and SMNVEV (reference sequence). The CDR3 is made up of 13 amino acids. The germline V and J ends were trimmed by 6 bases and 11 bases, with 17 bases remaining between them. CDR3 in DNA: TGTGCCAGCAGCCCGACACTGCTCGGTGTTCAGTACTTC. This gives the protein CASSPTLLGVQYF.

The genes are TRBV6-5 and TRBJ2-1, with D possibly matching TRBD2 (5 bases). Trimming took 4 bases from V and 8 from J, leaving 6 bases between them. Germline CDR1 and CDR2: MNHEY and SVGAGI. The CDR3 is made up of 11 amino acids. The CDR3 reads CASSLLDEQFF. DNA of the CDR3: TGTGCCAGCAGTTTACTAGATGAGCAGTTCTTC.

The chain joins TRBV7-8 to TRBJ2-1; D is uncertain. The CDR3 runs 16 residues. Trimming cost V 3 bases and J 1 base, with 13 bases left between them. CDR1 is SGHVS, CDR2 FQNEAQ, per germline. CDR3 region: CASSFARIPSYNEQFF. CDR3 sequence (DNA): TGTGCCAGCAGCTTCGCTAGAATTCCGTCCTACAATGAGCAGTTCTTC.

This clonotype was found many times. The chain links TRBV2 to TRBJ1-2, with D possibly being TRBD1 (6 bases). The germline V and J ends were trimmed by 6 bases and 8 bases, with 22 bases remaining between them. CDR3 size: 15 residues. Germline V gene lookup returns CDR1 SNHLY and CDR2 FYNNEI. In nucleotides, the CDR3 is TGTGCCAGCAGAGGATTGCTCCGGGGGGGGCAAGGCTACACCTTC. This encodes CASRGLLRGGQGYTF.

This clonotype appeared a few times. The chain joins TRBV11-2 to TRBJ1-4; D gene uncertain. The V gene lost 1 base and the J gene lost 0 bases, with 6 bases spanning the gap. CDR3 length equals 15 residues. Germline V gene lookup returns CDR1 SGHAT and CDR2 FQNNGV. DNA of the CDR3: TGTGCCAGCAGCTTAGTAGTAGCAACTAATGAAAAACTGTTTTTT. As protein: CASSLVVATNEKLFF. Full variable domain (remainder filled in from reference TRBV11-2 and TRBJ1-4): EAGVAQSPRYKIIEKRQSVAFWCNPISGHATLYWYQQILGQGPKLLIQFQNNGVVDDSQLPKDRFSAERLKGVDSTLKIQPAKLEDSAVYLCASSLVVATNEKLFFGSGTQLSVL.

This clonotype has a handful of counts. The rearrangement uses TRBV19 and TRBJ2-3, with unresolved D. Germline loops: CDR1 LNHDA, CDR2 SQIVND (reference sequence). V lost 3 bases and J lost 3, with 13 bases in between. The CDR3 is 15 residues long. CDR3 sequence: CASSIRAAETDTQYF. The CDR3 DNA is TGTGCCAGTAGTATCCGGGCCGCAGAGACAGATACGCAGTATTTT. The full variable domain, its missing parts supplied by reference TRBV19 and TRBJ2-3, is DGGITQSPKYLFRKEGQNVTLSCEQNLNHDAMYWYRQDPGQGLRLIYYSQIVNDFQKGDIAEGYSVSREKKESFPLTVTSAQKNPTAFYLCASSIRAAETDTQYFGPGTRLTVL.

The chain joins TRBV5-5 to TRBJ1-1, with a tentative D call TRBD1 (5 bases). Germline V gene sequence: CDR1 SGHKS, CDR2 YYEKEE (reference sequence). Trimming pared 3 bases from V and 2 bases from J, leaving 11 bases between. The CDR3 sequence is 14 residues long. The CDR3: CASSWDHLNTEAFF. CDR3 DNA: TGTGCCAGCAGCTGGGACCATTTAAACACTGAAGCTTTCTTT.

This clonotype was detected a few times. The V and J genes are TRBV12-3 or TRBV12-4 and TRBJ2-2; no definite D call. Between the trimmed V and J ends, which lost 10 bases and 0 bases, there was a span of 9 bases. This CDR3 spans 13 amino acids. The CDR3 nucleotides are TGTGCCACCAAGGATACGAACACCGGGGAGCTGTTTTTT. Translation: CATKDTNTGELFF.

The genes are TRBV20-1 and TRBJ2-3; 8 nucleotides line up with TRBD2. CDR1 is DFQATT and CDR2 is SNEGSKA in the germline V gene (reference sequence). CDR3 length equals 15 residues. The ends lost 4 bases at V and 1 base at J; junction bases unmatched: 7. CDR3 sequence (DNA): TGCAGTGCTACAGTAAGAGCGGGAGGCACAGATACGCAGTATTTT. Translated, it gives CSATVRAGGTDTQYF.

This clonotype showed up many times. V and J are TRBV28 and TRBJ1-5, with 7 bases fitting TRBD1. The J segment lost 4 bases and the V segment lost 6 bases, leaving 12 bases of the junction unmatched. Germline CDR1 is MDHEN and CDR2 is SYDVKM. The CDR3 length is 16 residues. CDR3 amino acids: CASRPETGAKNQPQHF. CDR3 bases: TGTGCCAGCAGACCAGAAACAGGGGCAAAAAATCAGCCCCAGCATTTT. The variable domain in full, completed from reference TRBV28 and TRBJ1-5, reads DVKVTQSSRYLVKRTGEKVFLECVQDMDHENMFWYRQDPGLGLRLIYFSYDVKMKEKGDIPEGYSVSREKKERFSLILESASTNQTSMYLCASRPETGAKNQPQHFGDGTRLSIL.

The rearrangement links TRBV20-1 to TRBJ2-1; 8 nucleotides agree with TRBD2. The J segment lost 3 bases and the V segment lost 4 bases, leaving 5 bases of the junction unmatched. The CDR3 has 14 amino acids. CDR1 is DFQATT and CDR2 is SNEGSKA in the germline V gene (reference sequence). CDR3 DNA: TGCAGTGCTAAACTAGCGGAAGACTACAATGAGCAGTTCTTC. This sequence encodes CSAKLAEDYNEQFF.

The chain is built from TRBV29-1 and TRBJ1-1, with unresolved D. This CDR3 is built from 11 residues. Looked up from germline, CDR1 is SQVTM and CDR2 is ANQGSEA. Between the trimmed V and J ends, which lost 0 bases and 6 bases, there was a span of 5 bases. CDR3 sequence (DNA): TGCAGCGTTGAAGATTGGGCTGAAGCTTTCTTT. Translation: CSVEDWAEAFF.

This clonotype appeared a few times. This chain's CDR3 is CASGNGPHTDTQYF. The CDR3, as DNA: TGTGCTAGTGGTAATGGACCCCACACAGATACGCAGTATTTT. The genes are TRBV12-5 and TRBJ2-3, with D hard to call. The CDR3 is 14 amino acids. Per the germline V gene, CDR1 is LGHNT and CDR2 is FRNRAP. Trimming removed 5 bases at V and 2 bases at J, with 11 bases between.

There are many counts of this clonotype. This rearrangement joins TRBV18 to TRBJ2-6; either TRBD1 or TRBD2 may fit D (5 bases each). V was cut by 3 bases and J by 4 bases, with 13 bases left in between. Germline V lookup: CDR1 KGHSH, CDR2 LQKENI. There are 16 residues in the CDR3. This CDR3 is CASSPVGGPGANVLTF. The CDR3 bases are TGTGCCAGCTCACCGGTTGGGGGACCCGGGGCCAACGTCCTGACTTTC.

This CDR3 is CASSLGGTGHEQYF. Written as DNA, the CDR3 is TGTGCCAGCAGCTTAGGTGGGACAGGGCACGAGCAGTACTTC. The chain joins TRBV7-2 to TRBJ2-7; TRBD1 agrees at 9 bases. Germline-derived CDR1 and CDR2 are SGHTA and FQGNSA. Losses at the gene ends were 1 base for V and 5 bases for J; bases not matched to a gene: 3. The CDR3 runs 14 residues. The full variable domain, with the rest looked up from reference TRBV7-2 and TRBJ2-7, is GAGVSQSPSNKVTEKGKDVELRCDPISGHTALYWYRQSLGQGLEFLIYFQGNSAPDKSGLPSDRFSAERTGGSVSTLTIQRTQQEDSAVYLCASSLGGTGHEQYFGPGTRLTVT.

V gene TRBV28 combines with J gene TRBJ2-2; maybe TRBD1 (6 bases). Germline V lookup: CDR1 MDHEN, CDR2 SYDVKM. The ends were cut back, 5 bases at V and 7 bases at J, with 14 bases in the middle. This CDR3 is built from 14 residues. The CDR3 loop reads CASSNREWGGELFF. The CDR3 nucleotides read TGTGCCAGCAGTAACAGGGAGTGGGGCGGGGAGCTGTTTTTT.

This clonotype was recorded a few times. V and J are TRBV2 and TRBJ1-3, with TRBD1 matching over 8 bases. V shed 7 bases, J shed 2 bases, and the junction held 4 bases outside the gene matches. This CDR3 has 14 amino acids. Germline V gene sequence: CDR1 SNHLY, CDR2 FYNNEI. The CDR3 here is CASTDRVAGNTIYF. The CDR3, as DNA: TGTGCCAGCACGGACAGGGTGGCTGGAAACACCATATATTTT.

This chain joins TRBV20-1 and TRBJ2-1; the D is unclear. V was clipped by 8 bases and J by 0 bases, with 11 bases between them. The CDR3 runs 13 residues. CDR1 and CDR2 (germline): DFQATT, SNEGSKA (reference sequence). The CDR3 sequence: CSIGGLSYNEQFF. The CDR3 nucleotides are TGCAGTATCGGCGGTCTCTCCTACAATGAGCAGTTCTTC.

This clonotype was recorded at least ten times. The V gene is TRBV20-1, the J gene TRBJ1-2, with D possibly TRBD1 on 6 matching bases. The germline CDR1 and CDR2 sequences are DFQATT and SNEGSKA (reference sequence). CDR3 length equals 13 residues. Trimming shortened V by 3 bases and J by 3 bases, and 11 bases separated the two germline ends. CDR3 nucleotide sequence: TGCAGTGCTAGGTCGGGGGCTGACTATGGCTACACCTTC. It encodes CSARSGADYGYTF.

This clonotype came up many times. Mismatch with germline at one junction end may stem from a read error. CDR3 nucleotides: TGTGCTAGCAGCTCGGGACAGGGCTCCTACGAGCAGTACTTC. Protein product: CASSSGQGSYEQYF. This chain links TRBV7-7 with TRBJ2-7; 9 nucleotides line up with TRBD1. The CDR3 is 14 residues long. Looked up from germline, CDR1 is SSHAT and CDR2 is FNYEAQ (reference sequence).

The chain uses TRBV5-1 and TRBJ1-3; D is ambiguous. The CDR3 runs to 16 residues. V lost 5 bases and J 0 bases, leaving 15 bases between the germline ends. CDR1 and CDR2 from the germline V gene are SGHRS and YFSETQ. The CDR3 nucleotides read TGCGCCAGCAGAAACAGCCCATTTACCTCTGGAAACACCATATATTTT. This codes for CASRNSPFTSGNTIYF.

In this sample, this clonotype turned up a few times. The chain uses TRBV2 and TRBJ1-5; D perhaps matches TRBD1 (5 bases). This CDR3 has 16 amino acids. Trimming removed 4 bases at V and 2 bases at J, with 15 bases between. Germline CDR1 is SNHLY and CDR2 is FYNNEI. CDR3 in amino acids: CASSGRAEGGNQPQHF. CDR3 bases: TGTGCCAGCAGTGGGAGGGCCGAAGGGGGCAATCAGCCCCAGCATTTT.

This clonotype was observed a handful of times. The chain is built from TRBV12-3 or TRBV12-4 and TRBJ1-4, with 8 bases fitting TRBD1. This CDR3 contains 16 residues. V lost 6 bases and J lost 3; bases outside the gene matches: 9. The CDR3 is CASSRPTGASNEKLFF. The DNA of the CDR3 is TGTGCCAGCAGCCGACCGACAGGGGCGTCTAATGAAAAACTGTTTTTT.

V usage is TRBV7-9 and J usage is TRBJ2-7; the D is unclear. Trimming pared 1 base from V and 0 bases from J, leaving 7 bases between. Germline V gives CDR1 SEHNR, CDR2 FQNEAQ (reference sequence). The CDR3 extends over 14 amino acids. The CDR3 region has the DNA TGTGCCAGCAGCTTAGGAGGATTCTCCTACGAGCAGTACTTC. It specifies CASSLGGFSYEQYF.

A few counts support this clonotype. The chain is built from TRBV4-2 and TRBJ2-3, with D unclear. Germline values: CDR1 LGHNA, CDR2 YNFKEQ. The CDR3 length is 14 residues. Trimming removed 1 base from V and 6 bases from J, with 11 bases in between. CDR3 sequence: CASSQGLRTDTQYF. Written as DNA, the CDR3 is TGTGCCAGCAGCCAAGGTCTCCGAACGGATACGCAGTATTTT.

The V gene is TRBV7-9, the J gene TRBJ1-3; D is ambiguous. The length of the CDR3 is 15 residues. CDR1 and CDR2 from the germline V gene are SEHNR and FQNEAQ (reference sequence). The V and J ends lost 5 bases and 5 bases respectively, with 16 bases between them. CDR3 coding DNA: TGTGCCAGCAGCCCGCTGCGGCTCCTGAGAAACACCATATATTTT. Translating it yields CASSPLRLLRNTIYF. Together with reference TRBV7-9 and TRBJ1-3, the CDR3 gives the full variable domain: DTGVSQNPRHKITKRGQNVTFRCDPISEHNRLYWYRQTLGQGPEFLTYFQNEAQLEKSRLLSDRFSAERPKGSFSTLEIQRTEQGDSAMYLCASSPLRLLRNTIYFGEGSWLTVV.

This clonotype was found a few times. DNA for the CDR3: TGTGCCAGCAGCTTCCCCTGCCTACCTACATCGCTCACAGATACGCAGTATTTT. Amino acid sequence: CASSFPCLPTSLTDTQYF. This chain joins TRBV7-2 and TRBJ2-3; no reliable D call. Per the germline V gene, CDR1 is SGHTA and CDR2 is FQGNSA. V lost 3 bases and J 2 bases, leaving 21 bases between the germline ends. The CDR3 is made up of 18 amino acids.

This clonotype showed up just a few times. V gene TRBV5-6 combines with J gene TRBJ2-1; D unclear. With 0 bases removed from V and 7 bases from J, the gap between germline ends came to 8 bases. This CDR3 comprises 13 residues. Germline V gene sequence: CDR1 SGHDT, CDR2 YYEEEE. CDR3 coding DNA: TGTGCCAGCAGCTTGGCCCTGGGGAATGAGCAGTTCTTC. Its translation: CASSLALGNEQFF.